One and the same sample provided the 16 T cell receptor beta chains below, sequenced in a study of early T cells in non-severe SARS-CoV-2 infection. TCRdb passed the 5' RACE reads through MiXCR, listing each CDR3 protein once. The table lists about 81,000 distinct CDR3 sequences, more than 5% of them singletons. The sequenced sample consisted of whole blood. These TCRs come from an adult who was a healthcare worker with PCR-confirmed SARS-CoV-2 infection or an uninfected control (not recorded which).

This clonotype came up many times. V is TRBV5-8 and J is TRBJ1-2, with 7 nucleotides matching TRBD1. The CDR3 covers 14 residues. V was pared by 0 bases and J by 8 bases, with 7 bases of the junction left unmatched. Germline lookup yields CDR1 SGHTS and CDR2 YDEGEE. DNA for the CDR3: TGTGCCAGCAGCTTGGACAGGGGCGCAGGAGGCTACACCTTC. Translated, it gives CASSLDRGAGGYTF. Together with reference TRBV5-8 and TRBJ1-2, the CDR3 gives the full variable domain: EAGVTQSPTHLIKTRGQQATLRCSPISGHTSVYWYQQALGLGLQFLLWYDEGEERNRGNFPPRFSGRQFPNYSSELNVNALELEDSALYLCASSLDRGAGGYTFGSGTRLTVV.

The chain carries TRBV6-6 and TRBJ1-6; D remains ambiguous. The CDR3 is made up of 14 amino acids. CDR1 is MNHNY and CDR2 is SVGAGI in the germline V gene (reference sequence). Trimming removed 0 bases from V and 9 bases from J, with 9 bases in between. As DNA, the CDR3 is TGTGCCAGCAGTTACTCGGCTTTGAGTTCACCCCTCCACTTT. It translates to CASSYSALSSPLHF.

This clonotype has just a few counts. The rearrangement joins TRBV5-1 to TRBJ1-1, with unresolved D. The ends were cut back, 5 bases at V and 7 bases at J, with 6 bases in the middle. The CDR3 consists of 10 residues. Germline-derived CDR1 and CDR2 are SGHRS and YFSETQ. DNA for the CDR3: TGCGCCAGCAGGGAAAATGAAGCTTTCTTT. Translating it yields CASRENEAFF.

This clonotype was detected a few times. This chain uses TRBV6-5 with TRBJ1-3; TRBD1 matches at 7 bases. Trimming cost V 5 bases and J 3 bases; bases outside gene matches: 7. The CDR3 is 15 residues long. The germline CDR1 and CDR2 sequences are MNHEY and SVGAGI. CDR3 amino acids: CASSANRGRGNTIYF. The CDR3 bases are TGTGCCAGCAGTGCGAACAGGGGACGTGGAAACACCATATATTTT.

This clonotype was detected only a few times. The genes are TRBV7-9 and TRBJ1-4; no clear D. With 5 bases removed from V and 5 bases from J, the gap between germline ends came to 6 bases. CDR1 is SEHNR, CDR2 FQNEAQ, per germline (reference sequence). The CDR3 consists of 12 residues. CDR3 sequence: CASSRPNEKLFF. The DNA for the CDR3 is TGTGCCAGCAGCCGCCCCAATGAAAAACTGTTTTTT. Complete variable domain (other parts from reference TRBV7-9 and TRBJ1-4): DTGVSQNPRHKITKRGQNVTFRCDPISEHNRLYWYRQTLGQGPEFLTYFQNEAQLEKSRLLSDRFSAERPKGSFSTLEIQRTEQGDSAMYLCASSRPNEKLFFGSGTQLSVL.

The chain is built from TRBV5-4 and TRBJ2-3; 8 bases map to TRBD1. Per the germline V gene, CDR1 is SGHNT and CDR2 is YYREEE (reference sequence). The CDR3 contains 15 residues. Trimming at V came to 5 bases and at J to 4 bases, leaving 9 bases not matched to a gene. The CDR3 spells CASRQDRGVADTQYF. The CDR3 region has the DNA TGTGCCAGCAGACAAGACAGGGGAGTTGCAGATACGCAGTATTTT.

At least ten counts were recorded for this clonotype. This chain links TRBV7-7 with TRBJ1-1; D call uncertain. Trimming removed 5 bases at V and 0 bases at J, with 7 bases between. CDR3 size: 13 residues. CDR1 SSHAT and CDR2 FNYEAQ come from the germline V gene (reference sequence). As DNA, the CDR3 is TGTGCCAGCAGCCAAAAATTGAACACTGAAGCTTTCTTT. This codes for CASSQKLNTEAFF.

This clonotype was observed many times. J is TRBJ1-1 and V is TRBV3-1; 9 nucleotides agree with TRBD1. This CDR3 is built from 16 residues. Germline V gene sequence: CDR1 LGHDT, CDR2 YNNKEL (reference sequence). Trimming at V came to 4 bases and at J to 2 bases, leaving 8 bases not matched to a gene. The CDR3 DNA is TGTGCCAGCAGCCCATATACAGGGGGCCTAAACACTGAAGCTTTCTTT. This gives the protein CASSPYTGGLNTEAFF.

This clonotype was counted between two and nine times. The chain couples TRBV10-1 to TRBJ1-1, with D unresolved. This CDR3 contains 11 residues. Germline loops: CDR1 WNHNN, CDR2 SYGVQD (reference sequence). The germline V and J ends were trimmed by 11 bases and 5 bases, with 12 bases remaining between them. The CDR3 here is CAFIEITEAFF. The CDR3 nucleotides are TGCGCCTTTATTGAGATTACTGAAGCTTTCTTT.

This clonotype has ten or more counts. The J gene is TRBJ2-1, the V gene TRBV7-2; D is uncertain. Germline lookup yields CDR1 SGHTA and CDR2 FQGNSA. Trimming pared 5 bases from V and 5 bases from J, leaving 10 bases between. This CDR3 spans 13 amino acids. The CDR3 DNA follows: TGTGCCAGCAGCCGCCGCAGGAACAATGAGCAGTTCTTC. Translated: CASSRRRNNEQFF. Drawing the rest from reference TRBV7-2 and TRBJ2-1, the complete variable domain is GAGVSQSPSNKVTEKGKDVELRCDPISGHTALYWYRQSLGQGLEFLIYFQGNSAPDKSGLPSDRFSAERTGGSVSTLTIQRTQQEDSAVYLCASSRRRNNEQFFGPGTRLTVL.

This clonotype was counted only a few times. This rearrangement joins TRBV7-2 to TRBJ2-3; 13 nucleotides agree with TRBD2. CDR1 and CDR2 from the germline V gene are SGHTA and FQGNSA. The V segment lost 5 bases and the J segment 4 bases; nucleotides outside the gene matches: 6. CDR3 size: 16 residues. CDR3 sequence: CASSGGLAGNADTQYF. The CDR3 coding sequence is TGTGCCAGCAGCGGGGGACTAGCGGGAAACGCAGATACGCAGTATTTT.

The chain has TRBV29-1 and TRBJ2-3; 9 nucleotides align to TRBD1. The CDR3 sequence is 15 residues long. Germline CDR1 and CDR2: SQVTM and ANQGSEA. V shed 6 bases and J 1 base; nucleotides not matched to a gene: 8. The CDR3 region is CSVVGTGRRTDTQYF. The CDR3 DNA follows: TGCAGCGTAGTTGGGACAGGGAGGCGCACAGATACGCAGTATTTT.

V gene TRBV20-1 combines with J gene TRBJ1-4; D unclear. Germline CDR1 reads DFQATT; CDR2 reads SNEGSKA (reference sequence). CDR3 length: 11 residues. Trimming took off 7 bases at V and 7 bases at J, with 10 bases between the two ends. The CDR3 here is CSVGFAEKLFF. CDR3 nucleotides: TGCAGTGTTGGCTTCGCTGAAAAACTGTTTTTT.

CDR3 sequence reads: CASSYSIGQGSYNEQFF. The CDR3 DNA reads as TGTGCCAGCAGTTACTCGATAGGGCAAGGATCCTACAATGAGCAGTTCTTC. V is TRBV6-6 and J is TRBJ2-1, with D hard to call. Looked up from germline, CDR1 is MNHNY and CDR2 is SVGAGI (reference sequence). CDR3 length: 17 amino acids. Trimming shortened V by 0 bases and J by 1 base, and 13 bases separated the two germline ends.

This clonotype was observed many times. This sequence joins TRBV20-1 and TRBJ1-6; D gene unclear. Trimming stripped 3 bases from V and 5 bases from J, with 8 bases between. CDR3 size: 13 residues. Germline values: CDR1 DFQATT, CDR2 SNEGSKA (reference sequence). The chain's CDR3 is CSARWGNNSPLHF. CDR3 DNA sequence: TGCAGTGCTAGGTGGGGAAATAATTCACCCCTCCACTTT.

This clonotype was recorded at least ten times. The chain has TRBV29-1 and TRBJ2-2; D call uncertain. CDR1 SQVTM and CDR2 ANQGSEA come from the germline V gene. V lost 3 bases to trimming and J lost 2 bases, with 7 bases between them. CDR3 length: 13 amino acids. The CDR3 region has the DNA TGCAGCGTTGAGGCACTTAACACCGGGGAGCTGTTTTTT. Protein product: CSVEALNTGELFF.